This entry is about one T cell receptor (beta chain). This may arise from a read error, as a much more abundant clone is one base away. This sample was taken from a study of glioma-infiltrating T cells. The iRepertoire nested amplicon-rescue multiplex PCR amplified TCR alpha and beta CDR3s from RNA. Input was roughly 95-450 ng of tissue mRNA or PBMC total RNA. MiXCR, run by TCRdb on the multiplex PCR reads, gives a single entry per CDR3 protein. Of some 99,000 distinct CDR3 sequences in the sample, less than 30% were seen once. Germline V lookup: CDR1 SEHNR, CDR2 FQNEAQ (reference sequence). CDR3 size: 14 residues.

This TCR was sampled from a human donor with low-grade glioma or glioblastoma, undergoing nonglioma brain surgery, or in good health (not recorded which). The V gene is TRBV7-9, the J gene TRBJ2-1; D unresolved. What was sequenced was glioma tissue, nonneoplastic brain tissue, or PBMCs (not recorded which). The CDR3 region is CVSSLAPRYNEQFF. The CDR3 DNA is TGTGTCAGCAGCTTAGCCCCACGTTACAATGAGCAGTTCTTC.